This T cell receptor (beta chain) was captured in a study of T cell clonotyping in hematopoietic cell transplantation. Study-wide points: At the given depth, recipient repertoires were over 97% de novo clonotypes. After transplant, recipient diversity fell while pathologically expanded clonotypes grew through day 180. CD4 and CD8 repertoire contributions could not be separated without sorting. Graft donor and pretransplant recipient Inverse Simpson Index values predicted broader posttransplant TCR diversity.

A remark on this clone: The antigen is undetermined.

Generated by immunoSEQ multiplex PCR, the TCRdb table keeps only in-frame clones and is missing some. In the table there are about 16,000 clones, about 90% of which are singletons. V was trimmed by 2 bases and J by 2 bases, leaving 12 bases between them. Germline CDR1 and CDR2: GTSNPN and SVGIG (reference sequence). This CDR3 spans 14 amino acids. The V call is TRBV30, the J call TRBJ1-1, with D perhaps TRBD1 (5 bases). The clonotype originates from a man aged 40-50 years in good health. Some clones in this sample may be carry-over from other donors' samples. Sample: peripheral blood mononuclear cells. This CDR3 reads CAWSLGVQNTEAFF. The CDR3 bases are TGTGCCTGGAGTTTGGGGGTCCAAAACACTGAAGCTTTCTTT.